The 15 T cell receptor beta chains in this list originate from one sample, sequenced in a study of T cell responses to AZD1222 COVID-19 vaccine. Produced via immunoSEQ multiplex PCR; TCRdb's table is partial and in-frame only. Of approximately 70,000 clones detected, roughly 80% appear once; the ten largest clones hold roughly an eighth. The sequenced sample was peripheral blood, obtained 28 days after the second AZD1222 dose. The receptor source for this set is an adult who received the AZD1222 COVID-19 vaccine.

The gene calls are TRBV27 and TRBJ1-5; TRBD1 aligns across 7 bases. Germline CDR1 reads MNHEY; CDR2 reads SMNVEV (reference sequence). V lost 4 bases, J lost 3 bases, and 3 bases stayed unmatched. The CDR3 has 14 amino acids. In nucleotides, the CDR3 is TGTGCCAGCAGTTACACAGGGGCCAATCAGCCCCAGCATTTT. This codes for CASSYTGANQPQHF.

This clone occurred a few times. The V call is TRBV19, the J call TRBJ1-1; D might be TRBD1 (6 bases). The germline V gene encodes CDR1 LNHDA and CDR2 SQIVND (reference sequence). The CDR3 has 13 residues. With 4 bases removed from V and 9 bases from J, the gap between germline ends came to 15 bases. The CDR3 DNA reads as TGTGCCAGTAGTACCCAACAGGGCTTTAAAGCTTTCTTT. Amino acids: CASSTQQGFKAFF.

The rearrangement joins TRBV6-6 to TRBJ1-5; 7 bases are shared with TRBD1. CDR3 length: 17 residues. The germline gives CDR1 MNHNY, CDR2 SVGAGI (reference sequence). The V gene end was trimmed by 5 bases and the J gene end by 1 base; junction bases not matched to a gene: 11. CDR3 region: CASSPPTGWRSNQPQHF. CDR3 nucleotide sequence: TGTGCCAGCAGTCCCCCGACAGGGTGGAGAAGCAATCAGCCCCAGCATTTT.

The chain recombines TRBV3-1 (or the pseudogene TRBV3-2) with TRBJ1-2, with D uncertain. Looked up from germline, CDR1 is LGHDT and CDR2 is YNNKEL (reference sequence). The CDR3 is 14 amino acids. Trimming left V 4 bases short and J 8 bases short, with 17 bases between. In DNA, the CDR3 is TGTGCCAGCAGCCCGCCCGGGAGGGCGGGGGGCTACACCTTC. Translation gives CASSPPGRAGGYTF.

The CDR3 reads CASSLDSTGQQLAAFF. CDR3 in DNA: TGTGCCAGCAGCTTAGATTCCACGGGACAGCAATTGGCAGCTTTCTTT. J is TRBJ1-1 and V is TRBV7-2; TRBD1 matches at 7 bases. The CDR3 sequence is 16 residues long. The germline gives CDR1 SGHTA, CDR2 FQGNSA. V lost 1 base and J lost 10; bases outside the gene matches: 15.

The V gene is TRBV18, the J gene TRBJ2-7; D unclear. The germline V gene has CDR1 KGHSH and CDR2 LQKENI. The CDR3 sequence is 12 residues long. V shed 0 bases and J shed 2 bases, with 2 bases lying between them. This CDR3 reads CASSPPTYEQYF. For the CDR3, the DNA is TGTGCCAGCTCACCACCGACCTACGAGCAGTACTTC. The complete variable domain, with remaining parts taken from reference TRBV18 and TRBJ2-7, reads NAGVMQNPRHLVRRRGQEARLRCSPMKGHSHVYWYRQLPEEGLKFMVYLQKENIIDESGMPKERFSAEFPKEGPSILRIQQVVRGDSAAYFCASSPPTYEQYFGPGTRLTVT.

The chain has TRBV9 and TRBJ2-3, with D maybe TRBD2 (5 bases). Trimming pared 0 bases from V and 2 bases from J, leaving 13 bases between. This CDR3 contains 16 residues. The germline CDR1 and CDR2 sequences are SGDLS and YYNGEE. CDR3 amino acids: CASSVGGWGFTDTQYF. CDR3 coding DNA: TGTGCCAGCAGCGTAGGAGGGTGGGGTTTCACAGATACGCAGTATTTT.

CDR3 nucleotides: TGTGCCACCAGGTCCACCGACGGGAAAAATGAGCAGTTCTTC. Protein sequence: CATRSTDGKNEQFF. The V and J genes are TRBV24-1 and TRBJ2-1; weak D call: TRBD2 (5 bases). The CDR3 is 14 amino acids. From germline, CDR1 is KGHDR and CDR2 SFDVKD. Between the trimmed V and J ends, which lost 7 bases and 7 bases, there was a span of 16 bases.

The CDR3 here is CASSSGGSNQPQHF. The CDR3 DNA sequence: TGTGCCAGCAGCTCCGGGGGGAGCAATCAGCCCCAGCATTTT. This sequence joins TRBV7-9 and TRBJ1-5; tentatively, D is TRBD1 (5 bases). The CDR3 totals 14 residues. V lost 4 bases to trimming and J lost 1 base, with 8 bases between them. The germline V gene has CDR1 SEHNR and CDR2 FQNEAQ (reference sequence). Filled out from reference TRBV7-9 and TRBJ1-5, the complete variable domain reads DTGVSQNPRHKITKRGQNVTFRCDPISEHNRLYWYRQTLGQGPEFLTYFQNEAQLEKSRLLSDRFSAERPKGSFSTLEIQRTEQGDSAMYLCASSSGGSNQPQHFGDGTRLSIL.

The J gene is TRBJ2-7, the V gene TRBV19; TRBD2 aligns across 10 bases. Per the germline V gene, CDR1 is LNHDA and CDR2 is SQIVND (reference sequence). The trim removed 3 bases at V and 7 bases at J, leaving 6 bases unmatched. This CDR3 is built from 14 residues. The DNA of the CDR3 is TGTGCCAGTAGTATTCAGCGGGGGGGCCATGAGCAGTACTTC. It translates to CASSIQRGGHEQYF.

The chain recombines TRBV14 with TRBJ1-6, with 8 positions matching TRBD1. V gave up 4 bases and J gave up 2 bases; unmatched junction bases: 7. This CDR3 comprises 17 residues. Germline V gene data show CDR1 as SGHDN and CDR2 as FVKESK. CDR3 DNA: TGTGCCAGCAGCCTGATGACAGGGGAAACCTATAATTCACCCCTCCACTTT. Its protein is CASSLMTGETYNSPLHF.

This chain's CDR3 is CASSAGWNNEQFF. In DNA form, the CDR3 reads TGCGCCAGCAGTGCCGGGTGGAACAATGAGCAGTTCTTC. J is TRBJ2-1 and V is TRBV10-1; D remains ambiguous. The V gene lost 4 bases and the J gene lost 5 bases, with 9 bases spanning the gap. CDR1 is WNHNN and CDR2 is SYGVQD in the germline V gene (reference sequence). This CDR3 has 13 amino acids.

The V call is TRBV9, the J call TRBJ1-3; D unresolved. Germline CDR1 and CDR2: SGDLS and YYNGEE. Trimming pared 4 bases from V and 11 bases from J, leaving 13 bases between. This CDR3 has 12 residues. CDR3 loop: CASSPADNAIYF. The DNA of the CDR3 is TGTGCCAGCAGCCCCGCCGACAATGCCATATATTTT. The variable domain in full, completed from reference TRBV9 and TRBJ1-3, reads DSGVTQTPKHLITATGQRVTLRCSPRSGDLSVYWYQQSLDQGLQFLIQYYNGEERAKGNILERFSAQQFPDLHSELNLSSLELGDSALYFCASSPADNAIYFGEGSWLTVV.

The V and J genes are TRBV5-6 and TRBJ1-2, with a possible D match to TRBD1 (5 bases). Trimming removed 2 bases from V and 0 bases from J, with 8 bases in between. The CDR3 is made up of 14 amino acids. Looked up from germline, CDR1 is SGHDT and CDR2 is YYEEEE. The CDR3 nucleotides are TGTGCCAGCAGCTTCCAGGGTTCTAACTATGGCTACACCTTC. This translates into CASSFQGSNYGYTF.

The CDR3 region has the DNA TGTGCCAGCGGGAAGGGACTAGCGGGGACAGATACGCAGTATTTT. Translation: CASGKGLAGTDTQYF. V usage is TRBV5-4 and J usage is TRBJ2-3; the match to TRBD2 covers 13 bases. J was trimmed by 3 bases and V by 7 bases; bases with no gene match: 5. Germline V gene data show CDR1 as SGHNT and CDR2 as YYREEE (reference sequence). The CDR3 loop spans 15 amino acids.